Below are 15 T cell receptor beta chains sequenced from a single sample in a study of blood T cell dynamics during melanoma immunotherapy. Time point of the sample: pre-treatment baseline. Produced via immunoSEQ multiplex PCR; TCRdb's table is partial and in-frame only. This sample yields some 15,000 clones, of which around 85% are seen a single time; 9% to 10% belongs to the top ten. The sample here was blood, taken from a patient treated with checkpoint blockade. All receptors come from a human donor with melanoma.

The gene calls are TRBV28 and TRBJ2-3; no clear D. Germline assignment: CDR1 MDHEN and CDR2 SYDVKM. V was clipped by 6 bases and J by 0 bases, with 7 bases between them. The CDR3 has 13 amino acids. The chain's CDR3 is CASSATSTDTQYF. The CDR3 DNA is TGTGCCAGCAGCGCCACTAGCACAGATACGCAGTATTTT.

The CDR3 reads CASSGSDRGWDEQYF. In DNA form, the CDR3 reads TGTGCCAGCAGTGGGTCTGACAGGGGCTGGGACGAGCAGTACTTC. The chain is built from TRBV2 and TRBJ2-7; TRBD1 aligns across 8 bases. The CDR3 has 15 residues. In germline, CDR1 is SNHLY, CDR2 FYNNEI. V shed 4 bases and J 5 bases; nucleotides not matched to a gene: 10.

The rearrangement links TRBV7-9 to TRBJ2-1; a possible D gene is TRBD2 (7 bases). V lost 5 bases and J 4 bases, leaving 18 bases between the germline ends. This CDR3 is built from 16 residues. In germline, CDR1 is SEHNR, CDR2 FQNEAQ (reference sequence). The CDR3 protein is CASSRLVEGGYNEQFF. As DNA, the CDR3 is TGTGCCAGCAGCCGACTAGTCGAGGGGGGGTACAATGAGCAGTTCTTC.

The CDR3: CASSVGSTGQVFQYF. Written as DNA, the CDR3 is TGTGCCAGCAGCGTGGGGTCAACTGGACAGGTCTTTCAGTACTTC. The genes are TRBV7-2 and TRBJ2-4; 7 bases fit TRBD1. Per the germline V gene, CDR1 is SGHTA and CDR2 is FQGNSA. J was trimmed by 11 bases and V by 5 bases; bases with no gene match: 15. This CDR3 region has 15 residues.

The chain links TRBV9 to TRBJ2-7; D may match TRBD1 or TRBD2 (5 bases each). V was trimmed by 0 bases and J by 0 bases, leaving 10 bases between them. In germline, CDR1 is SGDLS, CDR2 YYNGEE. CDR3 length equals 15 residues. CDR3 sequence reads: CASSVELGTSYEQYF. Written as DNA, the CDR3 is TGTGCCAGCAGCGTAGAGCTGGGGACCTCCTACGAGCAGTACTTC.

This chain joins TRBV11-2 and TRBJ2-3; D ambiguous. Germline V gives CDR1 SGHAT, CDR2 FQNNGV. V lost 3 bases and J lost 2, with 12 bases in between. The CDR3 totals 15 residues. The CDR3 loop is CASSFGGLDTDTQYF. In DNA, the CDR3 is TGTGCCAGCAGCTTTGGTGGGTTGGACACAGATACGCAGTATTTT.

This clone showed up just a few times. V usage is TRBV18 and J usage is TRBJ1-1; D uncertain. From germline, CDR1 is KGHSH and CDR2 LQKENI. The CDR3 covers 13 residues. Trimming cost V 0 bases and J 4 bases, with 6 bases left between them. CDR3: CASSPPGGTEAFF. DNA for the CDR3: TGTGCCAGCTCACCACCGGGAGGCACTGAAGCTTTCTTT.

The chain employs TRBV9 and TRBJ2-2, with 7 positions matching TRBD1. Germline loops: CDR1 SGDLS, CDR2 YYNGEE. The CDR3 runs 14 residues. Losses at the gene ends were 2 bases for V and 5 bases for J; bases not matched to a gene: 3. CDR3 DNA sequence: TGTGCCAGCAGCGTGACGACAGGGACCGGGGAGCTGTTTTTT. This translates into CASSVTTGTGELFF.

This rearrangement joins TRBV6-1 to TRBJ1-6, with D maybe TRBD1 (5 bases). The CDR3 spans 14 residues. The V gene's germline CDR1 is MNHNS and CDR2 SASEGT. V dropped 7 bases and J dropped 7 bases, with 14 bases sitting between them. The CDR3 is CASNEWAGNSPLHF. In nucleotides, the CDR3 is TGTGCCAGCAATGAGTGGGCAGGGAATTCACCCCTCCACTTT.

The genes are TRBV6-5 and TRBJ1-2; TRBD1 matches 7 bases. Germline loops: CDR1 MNHEY, CDR2 SVGAGI. The CDR3 totals 14 residues. The junction had 9 bases not matched to a gene; V was cut back by 3 bases and J by 8 bases. This chain's CDR3 is CASSYRDRVGGYTF. CDR3 in DNA: TGTGCCAGCAGTTATCGCGACAGGGTTGGCGGCTACACCTTC.

The chain has TRBV10-3 and TRBJ1-2; the D gene is possibly TRBD1 (6 bases). Germline V gene data show CDR1 as ENHRY and CDR2 as SYGVKD. The length of the CDR3 is 15 residues. V was shortened by 4 bases and J by 4 bases, with 16 bases between the two germline ends. CDR3 in amino acids: CAISGGPTATYGYTF. The CDR3 DNA is TGTGCCATCAGTGGGGGGCCGACAGCCACCTATGGCTACACCTTC.

Only a few counts were recorded for this clone. This chain links TRBV6-5 with TRBJ1-2; maybe TRBD1 (5 bases). Germline-derived CDR1 and CDR2 are MNHEY and SVGAGI. The CDR3 loop spans 15 amino acids. V was trimmed by 2 bases and J by 5 bases, leaving 15 bases between them. This CDR3 reads CASSYGSGQAYGYTF. As DNA, the CDR3 is TGTGCCAGCAGTTACGGTTCGGGGCAGGCTTATGGCTACACCTTC.

The chain joins TRBV15 to TRBJ2-5, with TRBD2 matching 14 bases. The germline V gene encodes CDR1 LNHNV and CDR2 YYDKDF (reference sequence). CDR3 size: 19 residues. V dropped 0 bases and J dropped 5; count of bases not matched to a gene: 11. The CDR3 protein is CATSRDLKGLAGVGETQYF. CDR3 DNA: TGTGCCACCAGCAGAGATCTAAAGGGACTAGCGGGAGTCGGGGAGACCCAGTACTTC.

The rearrangement uses TRBV28 and TRBJ1-1; D perhaps matches TRBD1 (5 bases). Trimming left V 10 bases short and J 2 bases short, with 17 bases between. Germline CDR1 is MDHEN and CDR2 is SYDVKM. The CDR3 runs to 14 residues. The CDR3 reads CANRGPGPNTEAFF. For the CDR3, the DNA is TGTGCCAACCGAGGGCCGGGACCAAACACTGAAGCTTTCTTT.

This chain links TRBV6-5 with TRBJ1-3; D not resolved. The V gene's germline CDR1 is MNHEY and CDR2 SVGAGI. The CDR3 extends over 15 amino acids. V was shortened by 0 bases and J by 0 bases, with 6 bases between the two germline ends. The CDR3 DNA sequence: TGTGCCAGCAGTTACTCCGGCGGCTCTGGAAACACCATATATTTT. Its translation is CASSYSGGSGNTIYF.